A single sample is the source of the 26 T cell receptor beta chains below, sequenced in a study of T cells in Graves' hyperthyroidism and ophthalmopathy (dated by TCRdb to about 2019). The library was made by multiplex PCR. The sequencer was an Illumina HiSeq 2000. TCR beta CDR3 regions were amplified from RNA transcripts. The TCR CDR3 was subjected to a first round of RT-PCR using the HTBI primer set and the Qiagen OneStep RT-PCR kit. TCRdb trimmed public reads at Q25 via fastp, called clones via MiXCR and kept in-frame beta chains. When rows share a CDR3 protein, they turn into one entry using the most common DNA and genes. The table for this sample lists 640,000 or so distinct CDR3 sequences; approximately 15% of them were counted only once. The ten largest clones take up about 6.6% of the sample. The sequenced material came from blood. These receptors all come from a young woman with Graves' ophthalmopathy.

This clonotype occurred many times. The rearrangement uses TRBV27 and TRBJ1-1; 7 nucleotides align to TRBD1. In germline, CDR1 is MNHEY, CDR2 SMNVEV (reference sequence). The CDR3 is 14 residues long. V was pared by 6 bases and J by 3 bases, with 7 bases of the junction left unmatched. CDR3 sequence: CASSQITGDTEAFF. CDR3 DNA sequence: TGTGCCAGCAGCCAAATTACAGGGGACACTGAAGCTTTCTTT.

This clonotype has just a few counts. The rearrangement uses TRBV3-1 and TRBJ1-2; D remains unclear. The germline V gene has CDR1 LGHDT and CDR2 YNNKEL (reference sequence). Between the trimmed V and J ends, which lost 5 bases and 0 bases, there was a span of 16 bases. The CDR3 has 16 residues. CDR3 bases: TGTGCCAGCAGCGGGGTTTTTGAAGGCACTAACTATGGCTACACCTTC. Residues: CASSGVFEGTNYGYTF. The entire variable domain, with the rest obtained from reference TRBV3-1 and TRBJ1-2, is as follows: DTAVSQTPKYLVTQMGNDKSIKCEQNLGHDTMYWYKQDSKKFLKIMFSYNNKELIINETVPNRFSPKSPDKAHLNLHINSLELGDSAVYFCASSGVFEGTNYGYTFGSGTRLTVV.

Notes on this clonotype: Sequence at one end of the junction differs from germline and may be a read error. The gene calls are TRBV18 and TRBJ2-7; D might be TRBD1 (6 bases). The CDR3 is made up of 13 amino acids. In germline, CDR1 is KGHSH, CDR2 LQKENI. The CDR3 loop is CTSSPGESYEQYF. The CDR3 DNA reads TGTACCAGCTCACCAGGGGAGTCCTACGAGCAGTACTTC.

Remarks on this clonotype: A much larger clonotype is one base distant, so this may be a read error. The chain has TRBV29-1 and TRBJ1-2, with TRBD1 matching over 7 bases. CDR1 is SQVTM and CDR2 is ANQGSEA in the germline V gene. The CDR3 consists of 14 residues. V lost 8 bases to trimming and J lost 4 bases; unmatched junction nucleotides: 13. The CDR3 loop reads CSTTNSGTVYGYTF. CDR3 coding DNA: TGCAGCACTACAAACTCCGGGACAGTCTATGGCTACACCTTC.

This clonotype has ten or more counts. This chain connects TRBV20-1 to TRBJ2-3, with D possibly being TRBD2 (6 bases). This CDR3 contains 15 residues. Germline V gene lookup returns CDR1 DFQATT and CDR2 SNEGSKA (reference sequence). The V and J ends lost 0 bases and 0 bases respectively, with 10 bases between them. In nucleotides, the CDR3 is TGCAGTGCTAGAGATTTGGGGACTAGCACAGATACGCAGTATTTT. The encoded protein is CSARDLGTSTDTQYF.

The table lists this clonotype with a few counts. This chain links TRBV3-1 with TRBJ2-7, with D perhaps matching TRBD2 (5 bases). Trimming pared 0 bases from V and 2 bases from J, leaving 8 bases between. The length of the CDR3 is 14 residues. In germline, CDR1 is LGHDT, CDR2 YNNKEL (reference sequence). The CDR3 loop is CASSQEEGPYEQYF. CDR3 nucleotide sequence: TGTGCCAGCAGCCAAGAAGAGGGCCCCTACGAGCAGTACTTC.

This clonotype was observed many times. The rearrangement links TRBV28 to TRBJ2-5; tentative D call: TRBD1 (5 bases). Trimming cost V 2 bases and J 1 base, with 11 bases left between them. CDR1 is MDHEN, CDR2 SYDVKM, per germline. The CDR3 totals 15 residues. As DNA, the CDR3 is TGTGCCAGCAGTTTACCGGCAGGGATCCAAGAGACCCAGTACTTC. Translating gives CASSLPAGIQETQYF.

This clonotype has at least ten counts. Written as DNA, the CDR3 is TGTGCCAGCAGGAGGGGGGGAAGCAATCAGCCCCAGCATTTT. Its translation is CASRRGGSNQPQHF. The rearrangement joins TRBV11-2 to TRBJ1-5; D is possibly TRBD1 (6 bases). Per the germline V gene, CDR1 is SGHAT and CDR2 is FQNNGV. V was cut by 6 bases and J by 1 base, with 10 bases left in between. The CDR3 runs 14 residues.

The chain recombines TRBV5-1 with TRBJ2-1; 8 nucleotides agree with TRBD2. In germline, CDR1 is SGHRS, CDR2 YFSETQ. The CDR3 sequence is 14 residues long. Trimming removed 6 bases from V and 6 bases from J; junction bases left unmatched: 8. The DNA for the CDR3 is TGCGCCAGCAAGCTAGCGGGCCATCTCAATGAGCAGTTCTTC. Protein: CASKLAGHLNEQFF.

The chain uses TRBV11-3 and TRBJ2-7, with a possible D match to TRBD2 (6 bases). The CDR3 runs to 17 residues. The germline V and J ends were trimmed by 6 bases and 5 bases, with 26 bases remaining between them. Germline V lookup: CDR1 SGHNT, CDR2 YENEEA. DNA of the CDR3: TGTGCCAGCAGTCGAGTTGGCCCGTCGGGAGAGGGCAACGAGCAGTACTTC. Residues: CASSRVGPSGEGNEQYF.

This clonotype was detected many times. The chain is built from TRBV10-3 and TRBJ2-5; TRBD2 matches at 12 bases. This CDR3 has 18 amino acids. CDR1 and CDR2 (germline): ENHRY, SYGVKD. The trim removed 3 bases at V and 3 bases at J, leaving 11 bases unmatched. The CDR3: CAISDQALAGGGEETQYF. The CDR3 region has the DNA TGTGCCATCAGTGATCAGGCACTAGCGGGAGGAGGTGAAGAGACCCAGTACTTC.

This clonotype was seen only a few times. The V and J genes are TRBV18 and TRBJ2-7; D ambiguous. CDR3 length: 16 residues. Germline CDR1 and CDR2: KGHSH and LQKENI. Deletions cut 3 bases from V and 0 bases from J, with 15 bases between. CDR3: CASSPRQVGGSYEQYF. The CDR3 DNA reads as TGTGCCAGCTCACCTCGTCAGGTGGGCGGCTCCTACGAGCAGTACTTC.

Remarks on this clonotype: One junction end disagrees with the germline gene, perhaps due to a read error. V gene TRBV4-2 combines with J gene TRBJ2-5, with a tentative D call TRBD2 (6 bases). The CDR3 is 14 amino acids. The germline CDR1 and CDR2 sequences are LGHNA and YNFKEQ. The CDR3 protein is CTSSQDLREETQYF. DNA for the CDR3: TGTACCAGCAGCCAAGATCTACGGGAGGAGACCCAGTACTTC.

This clonotype was found a few times. The V and J genes are TRBV12-3 or TRBV12-4 and TRBJ2-1; 8 positions match TRBD1. The CDR3 loop spans 14 amino acids. V was pared by 8 bases and J by 5 bases, with 8 bases of the junction left unmatched. The CDR3 DNA reads as TGTGCCAGCGGGCCGGGACAGGCTAACAATGAGCAGTTCTTC. Amino acid sequence: CASGPGQANNEQFF.

The rearrangement uses TRBV5-6 and TRBJ1-4; D gene ambiguous. Germline CDR1 and CDR2: SGHDT and YYEEEE. V was shortened by 4 bases and J by 9 bases, with 13 bases between the two germline ends. The CDR3 contains 13 residues. In nucleotides, the CDR3 is TGTGCCAGCAGCCGCGAAACCGAGAAAAAACTGTTTTTT. This encodes CASSRETEKKLFF. Complete variable domain (other parts from reference TRBV5-6 and TRBJ1-4): DAGVTQSPTHLIKTRGQQVTLRCSPKSGHDTVSWYQQALGQGPQFIFQYYEEEERQRGNFPDRFSGHQFPNYSSELNVNALLLGDSALYLCASSRETEKKLFFGSGTQLSVL.

This sequence joins TRBV5-5 and TRBJ1-1; the D gene is possibly TRBD1 (6 bases). The CDR3 runs to 14 residues. CDR1 is SGHKS and CDR2 is YYEKEE in the germline V gene (reference sequence). V lost 5 bases, J lost 4 bases, and 15 bases lay in between. CDR3 sequence reads: CASSWGRGATEAFF. The CDR3 nucleotides are TGTGCCAGCAGTTGGGGGAGGGGGGCCACTGAAGCTTTCTTT.

The chain links TRBV7-3 to TRBJ2-7; 9 bases map to TRBD2. This CDR3 has 15 amino acids. The trim removed 2 bases at V and 2 bases at J, leaving 4 bases unmatched. The germline gives CDR1 SGHTA, CDR2 FQGTGA. This CDR3 reads CASSLVGTSTYEQYF. The CDR3 nucleotides are TGTGCCAGCAGCTTAGTAGGGACTAGCACCTACGAGCAGTACTTC.

The chain recombines TRBV10-3 with TRBJ2-6; the match to TRBD2 covers 8 bases. V was pared by 5 bases and J by 8 bases, with 8 bases of the junction left unmatched. The CDR3 covers 15 residues. CDR1 is ENHRY, CDR2 SYGVKD, per germline. This CDR3 is CAISSTSGGPNVLTF. For the CDR3, the DNA is TGTGCCATCAGTTCGACATCGGGGGGGCCCAACGTCCTGACTTTC.

Many counts were recorded for this clonotype. This chain connects TRBV2 to TRBJ1-2; D gene uncertain. V lost 7 bases and J lost 3, with 9 bases in between. CDR1 is SNHLY and CDR2 is FYNNEI in the germline V gene. The CDR3 runs to 12 residues. DNA of the CDR3: TGTGCCAGCAAAGACGGCTACTATGGCTACACCTTC. It codes for CASKDGYYGYTF.

This clonotype was detected a few times. This sequence joins TRBV5-5 and TRBJ2-7; D remains unclear. V lost 0 bases, J lost 3 bases, and 10 bases lay in between. This CDR3 region has 14 residues. Germline V gene sequence: CDR1 SGHKS, CDR2 YYEKEE (reference sequence). The CDR3 sequence is CASSLDRSYYEQYF. The CDR3 nucleotides are TGTGCCAGCAGCTTGGATAGATCCTACTACGAGCAGTACTTC.

Of note for this clonotype: One end of the junction does not line up with germline, which may come from a read error. The chain combines TRBV7-9 with TRBJ2-1; 7 bases are a match to TRBD1. Germline V gives CDR1 SEHNR, CDR2 FQNEAQ (reference sequence). The CDR3 loop spans 16 amino acids. The CDR3 sequence is CVSSEGATLSYNEQFF. The CDR3 coding sequence is TGTGTCAGCAGCGAGGGGGCGACGCTCTCCTACAATGAGCAGTTCTTC.

This clonotype has only a few counts. The genes are TRBV10-3 and TRBJ2-7, with D possibly called TRBD1 or TRBD2 (5 bases each). The CDR3 loop spans 14 amino acids. V lost 3 bases and J lost 0, with 9 bases in between. Germline loops: CDR1 ENHRY, CDR2 SYGVKD. In DNA, the CDR3 is TGTGCCATCAGTGACCGGGGCGCCTCCTACGAGCAGTACTTC. Encoded protein: CAISDRGASYEQYF.

This clonotype has ten or more counts. This chain connects TRBV20-1 to TRBJ2-5, with unresolved D. This CDR3 comprises 14 residues. CDR1 is DFQATT, CDR2 SNEGSKA, per germline (reference sequence). Trimming removed 0 bases at V and 3 bases at J, with 11 bases between. CDR3 DNA sequence: TGCAGTGCTAGAGATCGTGGTTTGGAAGAGACCCAGTACTTC. It translates to CSARDRGLEETQYF.

The CDR3, as DNA: TGCGCCAGCAGCTTGGGAGGTCCCGAAGAGACCCAGTACTTC. Residues: CASSLGGPEETQYF. The V gene is TRBV5-1, the J gene TRBJ2-5; no firm D call. Germline V gives CDR1 SGHRS, CDR2 YFSETQ. Trimming cost V 0 bases and J 3 bases, with 9 bases left between them. The CDR3 runs to 14 residues.

There are many counts of this clonotype. This chain links TRBV20-1 with TRBJ2-1, with 11 bases matching TRBD1. This CDR3 comprises 16 residues. Germline V lookup: CDR1 DFQATT, CDR2 SNEGSKA (reference sequence). The V segment lost 2 bases and the J segment 5 bases; nucleotides outside the gene matches: 8. The CDR3: CSARNRGTGGNNEQFF. CDR3 coding DNA: TGCAGTGCTAGAAACCGGGGGACAGGGGGGAACAATGAGCAGTTCTTC.

This clonotype has a handful of counts. This rearrangement joins TRBV7-6 to TRBJ2-7; the match to TRBD2 covers 8 bases. This CDR3 contains 14 residues. J lost 6 bases, V lost 5 bases, and 9 bases had no gene match. Germline CDR1 SGHVS, CDR2 FNYEAQ. In DNA, the CDR3 is TGTGCCAGCAGCCCGGGGGGGGGATGGCGCGAGCAGTACTTC. As protein: CASSPGGGWREQYF. Based on the CDR3 plus reference TRBV7-6 and TRBJ2-7, the full variable domain is GAGVSQSPRYKVTKRGQDVALRCDPISGHVSLYWYRQALGQGPEFLTYFNYEAQQDKSGLPNDRFSAERPEGSISTLTIQRTEQRDSAMYRCASSPGGGWREQYFGPGTRLTVT.